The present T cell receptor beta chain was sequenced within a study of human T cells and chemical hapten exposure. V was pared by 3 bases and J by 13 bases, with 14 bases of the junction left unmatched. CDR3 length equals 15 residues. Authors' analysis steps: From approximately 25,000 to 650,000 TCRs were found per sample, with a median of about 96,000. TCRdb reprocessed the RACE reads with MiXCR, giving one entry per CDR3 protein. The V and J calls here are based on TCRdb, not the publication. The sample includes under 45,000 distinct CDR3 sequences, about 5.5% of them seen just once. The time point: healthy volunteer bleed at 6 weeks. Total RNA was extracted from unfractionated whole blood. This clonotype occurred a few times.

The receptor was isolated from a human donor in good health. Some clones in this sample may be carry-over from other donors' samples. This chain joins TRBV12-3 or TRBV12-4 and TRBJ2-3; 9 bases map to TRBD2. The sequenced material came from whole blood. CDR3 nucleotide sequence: TGTGCCAGCAGTTTCCCCGGGACTAGCTCAATCTGGAAGTATTTT. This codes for CASSFPGTSSIWKYF.